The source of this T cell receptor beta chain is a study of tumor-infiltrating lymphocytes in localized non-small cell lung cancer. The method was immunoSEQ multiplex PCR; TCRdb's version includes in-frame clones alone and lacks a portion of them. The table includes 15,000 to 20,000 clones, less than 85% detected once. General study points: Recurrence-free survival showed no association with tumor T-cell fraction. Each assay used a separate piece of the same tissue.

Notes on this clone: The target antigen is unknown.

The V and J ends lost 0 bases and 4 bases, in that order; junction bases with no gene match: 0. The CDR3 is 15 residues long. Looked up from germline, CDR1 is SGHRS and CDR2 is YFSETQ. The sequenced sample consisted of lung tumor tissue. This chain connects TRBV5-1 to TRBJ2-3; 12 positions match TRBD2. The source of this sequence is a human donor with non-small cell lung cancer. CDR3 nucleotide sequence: TGCGCCAGCAGCTTGGGACTAGCGGGAGCAGATACGCAGTATTTT. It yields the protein CASSLGLAGADTQYF.